This T cell receptor beta chain stems from a study of graft-versus-host responses after intestinal transplantation. Across the study: Among the recipients, all got anti-thymocyte globulin induction and then tacrolimus and steroids for around 3 years.

Sequenced by immunoSEQ multiplex PCR; TCRdb stores in-frame clones only, minus some. The profile shows tens of thousands of clones, around 90% of them singletons. Overall study results and limits: Early HvG declines after transplant were associated with peak circulating GvH clone levels.

CDR3 length: 14 amino acids. The V gene's germline CDR1 is MNHNS and CDR2 SASEGT. With 3 bases removed from V and 5 bases from J, the gap between germline ends came to 11 bases. As to this clone: No antigen is known for it.

Material: unstimulated CD8+ T cells sorted from spleen or lymph node cells, obtained before intestinal transplant. This chain joins TRBV6-1 and TRBJ1-5; a weak D match, TRBD1 (5 bases). The sequence came from a human donor who received an intestinal transplant. CDR3 nucleotide sequence: TGTGCCAGCAGTGATGGGGGAGGATATCAGCCCCAGCATTTT. Amino acids: CASSDGGGYQPQHF.